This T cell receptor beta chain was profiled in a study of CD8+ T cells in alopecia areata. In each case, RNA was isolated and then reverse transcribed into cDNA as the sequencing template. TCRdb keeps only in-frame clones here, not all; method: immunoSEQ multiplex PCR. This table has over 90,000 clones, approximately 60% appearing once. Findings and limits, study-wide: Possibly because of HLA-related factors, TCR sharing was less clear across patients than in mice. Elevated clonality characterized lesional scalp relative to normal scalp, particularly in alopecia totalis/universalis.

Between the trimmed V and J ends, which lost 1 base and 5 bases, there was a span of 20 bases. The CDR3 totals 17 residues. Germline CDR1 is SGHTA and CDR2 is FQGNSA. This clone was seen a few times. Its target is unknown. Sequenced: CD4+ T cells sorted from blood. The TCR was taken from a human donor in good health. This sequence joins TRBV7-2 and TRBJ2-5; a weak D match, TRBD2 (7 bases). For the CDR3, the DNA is TGTGCCAGCAGCTTAGATGGGGGGGCCCGAAATTGGGAGACCCAGTACTTC. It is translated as CASSLDGGARNWETQYF.